This TCR beta chain was profiled in a study of blood T cell repertoires in COVID-19. Across the study: Nucleic acid was either cDNA or gDNA, and it came from T cells, B-cell-depleted T cells, or PBMCs.

In the authors' workflow: Estimation of nucleated cell counts relied on the amplification of reference gene primers. Here immunoSEQ multiplex PCR was the method, and the copy in TCRdb shows in-frame clones only, minus some. The V and J calls and the clone size are those of that table, but D and trimming were determined from the DNA. The sample contains hundreds of thousands of clones, approximately 90% of which appear only once. The germline V and J ends were trimmed by 5 bases and 8 bases, with 10 bases remaining between them. The CDR3 totals 12 residues. Germline CDR1 is SGHTA and CDR2 is FQGNSA. Patients in Seattle were enrolled during active infection, then followed longitudinally.

V is TRBV7-2 and J is TRBJ2-1; D may be TRBD2 (5 bases). The TCR originated in a man aged 18 to 30 with COVID-19, enrolled during active disease. Sequences were obtained from peripheral blood. This chain's CDR3 is CASSIGVDEQFF. The CDR3 bases are TGTGCCAGCAGCATCGGGGTGGATGAGCAGTTCTTC. The full variable domain, rest sourced from reference TRBV7-2 and TRBJ2-1, is GAGVSQSPSNKVTEKGKDVELRCDPISGHTALYWYRQSLGQGLEFLIYFQGNSAPDKSGLPSDRFSAERTGGSVSTLTIQRTQQEDSAVYLCASSIGVDEQFFGPGTRLTVL.